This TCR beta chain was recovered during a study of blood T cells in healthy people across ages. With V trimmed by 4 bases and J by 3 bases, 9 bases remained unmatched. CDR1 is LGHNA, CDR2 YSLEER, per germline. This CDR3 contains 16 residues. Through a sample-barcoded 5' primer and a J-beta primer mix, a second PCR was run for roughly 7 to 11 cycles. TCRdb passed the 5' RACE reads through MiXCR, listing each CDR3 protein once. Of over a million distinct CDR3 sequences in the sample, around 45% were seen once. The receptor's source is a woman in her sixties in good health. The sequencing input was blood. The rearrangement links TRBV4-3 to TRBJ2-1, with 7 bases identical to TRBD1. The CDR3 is CASSLFRDSGYNEQFF. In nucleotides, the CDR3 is TGCGCCAGCAGCCTTTTCCGGGACAGTGGCTACAATGAGCAGTTCTTC.